Listed below are T cell receptor beta chains from one sample, sequenced in a study of shared clonotypes between healthy human individuals. Libraries were prepared by immunoSEQ multiplex PCR; TCRdb keeps only in-frame clonotypes and omits some of them. The sample includes 100,000 or so clones, about 70% of them seen just once. Source material: memory CD8+ T cells sorted from blood. These receptors originate from a woman aged 25-40 years in good health. The CDR3 runs from the conserved cysteine through the conserved F or W. D genes are given only for firm matches. The size field is filled for only some rows; it gives once, few, many or a size class.

J gene	D gene	clone size	V gene	CDR3 protein	CDR3 DNA
TRBJ2-3	.	.	TRBV27	CASSGVSTDTQYF	TGTGCCAGCAGTGGGGTCAGCACAGATACGCAGTATTTT
TRBJ2-7	TRBD2	.	TRBV6-1	CASSDLAGSAYEQYF	TGTGCCAGCAGTGATCTAGCGGGAAGCGCCTACGAGCAGTACTTC
TRBJ2-3	.	.	TRBV6-5	CASSYSFASTDTQYF	TGTGCCAGCAGTTACTCATTCGCTAGCACAGATACGCAGTATTTT
TRBJ2-3	TRBD2	many	TRBV5-1	CASSLTSGSLTDTQYF	TGCGCCAGCAGCTTGACTAGCGGGAGTTTGACAGATACGCAGTATTTT
TRBJ2-1	.	.	TRBV28	CASSLVSSYNEQFF	TGTGCCAGCAGTTTAGTAAGCTCCTACAATGAGCAGTTCTTC
TRBJ2-7	.	.	TRBV6-9	CASSFDIPWDNKQYF	TGTGCCAGCAGTTTTGACATCCCTTGGGATAACAAGCAGTACTTC
TRBJ2-4	.	.	TRBV28	CASRLGGALDIQYF	TGTGCCAGCAGACTGGGGGGGGCGCTGGACATTCAGTACTTC
TRBJ1-4	.	.	TRBV7-9	CASSLVADNEKLFF	TGTGCCAGCAGCTTAGTAGCAGATAATGAAAAACTGTTTTTT
TRBJ2-7	.	.	TRBV4-1	CASSQEPAQSSYEQYF	TGCGCCAGCAGCCAAGAGCCGGCCCAGAGCTCCTACGAGCAGTACTTC
TRBJ2-7	.	.	TRBV7-9	CASSFLVGPYYEQYF	TGTGCCAGCAGCTTTCTGGTAGGGCCTTACTACGAGCAGTACTTC
TRBJ2-1	TRBD2	.	TRBV11-2	CASSSYSGSSYNEQFF	TGTGCCAGCAGCTCTTATAGCGGGAGCTCCTACAATGAGCAGTTCTTC
TRBJ1-1	.	.	TRBV5-5	CASSLEWGDTEAFF	TGTGCCAGCAGCTTGGAATGGGGGGACACTGAAGCTTTCTTT
TRBJ2-7	.	few	TRBV5-1	CASSLVANTYEQYF	TGCGCCAGCAGCTTGGTTGCTAATACCTACGAGCAGTACTTC
TRBJ2-6	.	few	TRBV7-6	CASSPSTGSGANVLTF	TGTGCCAGCAGCCCCTCCACAGGGTCTGGGGCCAACGTCCTGACTTTC
TRBJ2-2	.	.	TRBV11-3	CASSLMAGELFF	TGTGCCAGCAGCTTAATGGCCGGGGAGCTGTTTTTT
TRBJ1-1	TRBD1	.	TRBV5-4	CASSGDRVPEAFF	TGTGCCAGCAGCGGGGACAGGGTCCCTGAAGCTTTCTTT
TRBJ2-3	.	few	TRBV7-9	CASSLSPTARGDTQYF	TGTGCCAGCAGCTTATCTCCAACGGCAAGAGGGGATACGCAGTATTTT
TRBJ1-1	TRBD1	many	TRBV5-1	CASTVPGQGNTEAFF	TGCGCCAGCACCGTCCCGGGACAGGGGAACACTGAAGCTTTCTTT
TRBJ2-7	TRBD1	.	TRBV6-1	CASSVGQGNEQYF	TGTGCCAGCAGTGTGGGACAGGGCAACGAGCAGTACTTC
TRBJ1-2	.	.	TRBV7-6	CASSLGGAGGYTF	TGTGCCAGCAGCTTAGGGGGGGCAGGTGGCTACACCTTC
TRBJ2-1	TRBD2	.	TRBV19	CASSIWGGSGNEQFF	TGTGCCAGTAGTATTTGGGGCGGGAGCGGTAATGAGCAGTTCTTC
TRBJ1-1	.	.	TRBV25-1	CASSELAGVVAEAFF	TGTGCCAGCAGTGAATTGGCAGGGGTGGTAGCTGAAGCTTTCTTT
TRBJ1-4	.	few	TRBV4-2	CASSQDTGQGYEKLFF	TGTGCCAGCAGCCAAGATACGGGTCAAGGTTATGAAAAACTGTTTTTT
TRBJ2-1	.	.	TRBV2	CASTRTYNEQFF	TGTGCCAGCACTAGAACCTACAATGAGCAGTTCTTC
TRBJ2-1	.	.	TRBV13	CASSLAALAENSYNEQFF	TGTGCCAGCAGCTTAGCCGCGTTAGCGGAGAACTCCTACAATGAGCAGTTCTTC
TRBJ2-6	.	.	TRBV6-5	CASSYSTDGANVLTF	TGTGCCAGCAGTTACTCGACGGATGGGGCCAACGTCCTGACTTTC
TRBJ2-1	.	once	TRBV27	CASSLSPPEIQFF	TGTGCCAGCAGTTTATCCCCCCCGGAGATCCAGTTCTTC
TRBJ1-1	.	.	TRBV6-5	CASSYSANTEAFF	TGTGCCAGCAGTTACTCGGCTAACACTGAAGCTTTCTTT
TRBJ2-7	TRBD2	.	TRBV25-1	CASSESPGLAGHSYEQYF	TGTGCCAGCAGTGAATCCCCTGGACTAGCGGGACACTCCTACGAGCAGTACTTC
TRBJ1-1	TRBD1	.	TRBV2	CASSEVWDSEAFF	TGTGCCAGCAGTGAAGTTTGGGACAGTGAAGCTTTCTTT
TRBJ1-5	.	.	TRBV7-9	CASSFIDSQPQHF	TGTGCCAGCAGCTTCATTGACAGTCAGCCCCAGCATTTT
TRBJ2-2	TRBD2	once	TRBV28	CASRLRTRDTGELFF	TGTGCCAGCAGATTAAGGACTAGAGACACCGGGGAGCTGTTTTTT
TRBJ2-7	TRBD1	.	TRBV19	CASSPWTGMGEQYF	TGTGCCAGTAGTCCATGGACAGGGATGGGCGAGCAGTACTTC
TRBJ2-3	TRBD2	.	TRBV6-6	CASSTLAGGRPDTQYF	TGTGCCAGCAGTACCTTAGCGGGAGGGCGCCCAGATACGCAGTATTTT
TRBJ2-7	TRBD1	few	TRBV28	CASRDPQGSEQYF	TGTGCCAGCAGGGATCCACAGGGGTCCGAGCAGTACTTC
TRBJ2-1	.	.	TRBV2	CASKGNEQFF	TGTGCCAGCAAGGGTAATGAGCAGTTCTTC
TRBJ1-5	TRBD1	.	TRBV6-5	CASSRTGDEGQPQHF	TGTGCCAGCAGTAGGACAGGGGATGAGGGGCAGCCCCAGCATTTT
TRBJ2-3	.	many	TRBV6-4	CASSEGATDTQYF	TGTGCCAGCAGTGAAGGAGCCACAGATACGCAGTATTTT
TRBJ2-5	.	.	TRBV21-1	CASPRGGRGETQYF	TGTGCCAGCCCGAGGGGCGGGAGAGGAGAGACCCAGTACTTC
TRBJ2-5	TRBD2	.	TRBV5-1	CASSVYSGEQETQYF	TGCGCCAGCAGCGTTTATAGCGGGGAACAAGAGACCCAGTACTTC